This T cell receptor beta chain was captured in a study of blood T cell repertoires in COVID-19. Background on the study: Material from acute and convalescent COVID-19 was sourced from the United States, Italy and Spain. The analysed material was cDNA or gDNA that came from T cells, B-cell-depleted T cells, or PBMCs.

Methods used by the authors: Researchers report that nucleated cell counts were estimated from reference gene primer amplification. Sequenced by immunoSEQ multiplex PCR; TCRdb stores in-frame clones only, minus some. That table gives V, J and clone size, and the DNA gave D and trimming. The sample records about 130,000 clones, under 85% being singletons. Trimming took 1 base from V and 8 from J; bases not matched to a gene: 10. The CDR3 consists of 16 residues. Germline CDR1 reads SEHNR; CDR2 reads FQNEAQ (reference sequence). The chain couples TRBV7-9 to TRBJ2-1, with 8 bases matching TRBD2. Sequenced: peripheral blood. The source of this sequence is a man in his 60s with acute or convalescent COVID-19. The CDR3 DNA is TGTGCCAGCAGCTTAGGTAGCGGGAAACGGGAAGATGAGCAGTTCTTC. Amino acid sequence: CASSLGSGKREDEQFF. The whole variable domain, remainder taken from reference TRBV7-9 and TRBJ2-1, is DTGVSQNPRHKITKRGQNVTFRCDPISEHNRLYWYRQTLGQGPEFLTYFQNEAQLEKSRLLSDRFSAERPKGSFSTLEIQRTEQGDSAMYLCASSLGSGKREDEQFFGPGTRLTVL.